This T cell receptor beta chain was observed in a study of blood T cells in healthy people across ages. Study-wide results and limits: The unsorted PBMCs prevented any conclusive comparison of naive versus antigen-experienced cells.

Trimming took off 0 bases at V and 5 bases at J, with 14 bases between the two ends. The CDR3 loop spans 16 amino acids. The germline CDR1 and CDR2 sequences are ENHRY and SYGVKD. For the second PCR, which ran for about 6 to 11 cycles, a sample-barcoded 5' primer and a J-beta primer mix were used. MiXCR, run by TCRdb on the 5' RACE reads, gives a single entry per CDR3 protein. The sample records 1.2 million to 1.5 million distinct CDR3 sequences, about 40% being singletons. Researchers isolated at least 6.5 million PBMCs per sample. In its sample, this clonotype was seen once. The antigen is undetermined.

This clonotype was obtained from a woman under 30 in good health. The chain couples TRBV10-3 to TRBJ1-3; possible D gene TRBD1, 5 bases. Specimen: blood. The CDR3, as DNA: TGTGCCATCAGTGAGTCGAGACCGGACACAAGAAACACCATATATTTT. This encodes CAISESRPDTRNTIYF.